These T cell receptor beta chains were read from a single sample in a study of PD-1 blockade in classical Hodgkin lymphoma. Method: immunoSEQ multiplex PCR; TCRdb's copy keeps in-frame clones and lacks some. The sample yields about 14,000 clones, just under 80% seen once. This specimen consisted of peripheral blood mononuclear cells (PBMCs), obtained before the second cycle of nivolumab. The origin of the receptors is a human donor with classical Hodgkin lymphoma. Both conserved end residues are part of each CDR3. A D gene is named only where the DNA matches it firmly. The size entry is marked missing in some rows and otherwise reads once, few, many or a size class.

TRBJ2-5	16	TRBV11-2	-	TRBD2	CASSLGLAGFQETQYF	TGTGCCAGCAGTCTAGGACTAGCGGGGTTCCAAGAGACCCAGTACTTC
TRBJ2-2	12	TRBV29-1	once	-	CSARANTGELFF	TGCAGCGCGCGGGCGAACACCGGGGAGCTGTTTTTT
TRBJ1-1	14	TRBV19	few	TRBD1	CASSMDRVPLLAFF	TGTGCCAGTAGCATGGACAGGGTGCCTCTTTTGGCTTTCTTT
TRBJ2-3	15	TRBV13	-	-	CASSSPSRHTDTQYF	TGTGCCAGCAGCTCCCCCTCGCGGCACACAGATACGCAGTATTTT
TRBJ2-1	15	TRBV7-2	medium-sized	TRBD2	CASSLGGTSFNEQFF	TGTGCCAGCAGCTTAGGGGGGACTAGTTTCAATGAGCAGTTCTTC
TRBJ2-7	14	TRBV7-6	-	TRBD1	CASSFGTGLYEQYF	TGTGCCAGCAGCTTCGGGACAGGGCTCTACGAGCAGTACTTC
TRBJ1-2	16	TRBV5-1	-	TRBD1	CASSRTGTGGLYGYTF	TGCGCCAGCAGCCGAACCGGGACAGGTGGACTCTATGGCTACACCTTC
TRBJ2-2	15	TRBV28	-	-	CASSPSSDWTGELFF	TGTGCCAGCAGTCCATCCTCGGACTGGACCGGGGAGCTGTTTTTT
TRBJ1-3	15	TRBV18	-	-	CASSPFLGEVNTIYF	TGTGCCAGCTCACCCTTTCTGGGAGAAGTAAACACCATATATTTT
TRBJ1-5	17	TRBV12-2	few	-	CASRLACSGRAYQPQHF	TGTGCAAGTCGCTTAGCTTGTTCAGGGCGGGCTTATCAGCCCCAGCATTTT
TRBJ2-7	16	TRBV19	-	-	CASSITGNPHLYEQYF	TGTGCCAGTAGTATTACAGGGAACCCCCACCTTTACGAGCAGTACTTC
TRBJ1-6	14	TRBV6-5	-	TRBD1	CASSAGQGNSPLHF	TGTGCCAGCAGTGCGGGACAGGGAAATTCACCCCTCCACTTT
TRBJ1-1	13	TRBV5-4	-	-	CASSLEGMYEAFF	TGTGCCAGCAGCTTGGAAGGGATGTATGAAGCTTTCTTT
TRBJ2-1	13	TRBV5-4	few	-	CASSLGPGFEQFF	TGTGCCAGCAGCTTGGGGCCCGGGTTTGAGCAGTTCTTC
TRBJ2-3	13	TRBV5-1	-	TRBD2	CASSLVLAGPQYF	TGCGCCAGCAGCTTGGTGCTAGCGGGACCGCAGTATTTT
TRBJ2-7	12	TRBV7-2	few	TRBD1	CASSSLGTGPAF	TGTGCCAGCAGCTCCCTGGGGACAGGTCCCGCCTTC
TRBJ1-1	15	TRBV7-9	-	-	CASSHVRALNTEAFF	TGTGCCAGCAGCCACGTCAGGGCTCTGAACACTGAAGCTTTCTTT
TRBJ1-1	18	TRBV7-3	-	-	CASSLSLGGTDLNTEAFF	TGTGCCAGCAGCTTAAGTTTAGGCGGGACCGACTTAAACACTGAAGCTTTCTTT
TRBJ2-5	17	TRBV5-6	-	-	CASSFRTGRILAETQYF	TGTGCCAGCAGCTTCCGAACAGGGCGTATTTTGGCAGAGACCCAGTACTTC
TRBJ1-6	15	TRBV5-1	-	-	CASSLRDGSNSPLHF	TGCGCCAGCAGCTTAAGGGACGGGTCTAATTCACCCCTCCACTTT
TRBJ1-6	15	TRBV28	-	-	CASSLGLTYNSPLHF	TGTGCCAGCAGTTTGGGGTTGACCTATAATTCACCCCTCCACTTT
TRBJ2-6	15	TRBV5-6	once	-	CASRWRGSGANVLTF	TGTGCCAGCAGGTGGAGGGGATCTGGGGCCAACGTCCTGACTTTC
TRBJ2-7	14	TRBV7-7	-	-	CASSLSRQSYEQYF	TGTGCTAGCAGCTTATCTCGACAGTCCTACGAGCAGTACTTC
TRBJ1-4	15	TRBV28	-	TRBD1	CASSSQGAGNEKLFF	TGTGCCAGCAGCTCACAGGGGGCTGGTAATGAAAAACTGTTTTTT
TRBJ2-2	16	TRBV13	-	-	CASSLDWVSDTGELFF	TGTGCCAGCAGCTTAGATTGGGTTTCGGACACCGGGGAGCTGTTTTTT
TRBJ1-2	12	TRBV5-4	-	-	CASGRVGYGYTF	TGTGCCAGCGGAAGGGTAGGATATGGCTACACCTTC